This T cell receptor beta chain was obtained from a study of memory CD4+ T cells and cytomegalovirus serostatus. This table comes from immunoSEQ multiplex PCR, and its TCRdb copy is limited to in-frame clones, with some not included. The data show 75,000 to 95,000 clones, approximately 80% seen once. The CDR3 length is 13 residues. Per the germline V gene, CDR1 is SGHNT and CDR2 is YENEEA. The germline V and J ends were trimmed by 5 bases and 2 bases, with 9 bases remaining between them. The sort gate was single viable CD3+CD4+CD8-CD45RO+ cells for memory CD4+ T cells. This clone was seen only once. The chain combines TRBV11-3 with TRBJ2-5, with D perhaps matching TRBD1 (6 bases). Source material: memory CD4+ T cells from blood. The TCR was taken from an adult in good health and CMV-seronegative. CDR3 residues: CASSLGQQETQYF. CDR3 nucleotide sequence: TGTGCCAGCAGCCTAGGACAGCAAGAGACCCAGTACTTC.